This paragraph reports one T cell receptor (beta chain). Enrolment of Seattle patients took place during active infection, and they were followed longitudinally. The entry originates in a study of blood T cell repertoires in COVID-19. The wider study: COVID-19 samples from acute and convalescent phases originated in the United States, Italy and Spain. The cDNA or gDNA used as material had been derived from T cells, B-cell-depleted T cells, or PBMCs.

Per the germline V gene, CDR1 is SGHVS and CDR2 is FQNEAQ. V shed 0 bases, J shed 7 bases, and the junction held 3 bases outside the gene matches. The length of the CDR3 is 14 residues. Original processing methods: Counts of nucleated cells, estimated from reference gene primer amplification, were obtained. Measured with immunoSEQ multiplex PCR; TCRdb has only the in-frame clones, and not every one. Clone size and V and J calls were adopted from that table, with D and trimming inferred from the DNA. The sample shows fewer than 600,000 clones, approximately 89% of them seen only once. Sample: peripheral blood. This sequence originates from a young man with COVID-19, enrolled during active disease. The chain uses TRBV7-8 and TRBJ1-2; 9 bases are shared with TRBD1. CDR3 sequence (DNA): TGTGCCAGCAGCTTAGCCACAGGGGGCTCTGGCTACACCTTC. Protein sequence: CASSLATGGSGYTF.